This TCR beta chain was found in a study of T cell responses to AZD1222 COVID-19 vaccine. Study conclusions and caveats: White British people made up most donors, females outnumbered males, and clonal diversity was possibly underestimated.

V was shortened by 2 bases and J by 4 bases, with 15 bases between the two germline ends. This CDR3 is 16 amino acids long. Germline V CDR1 and CDR2: LGHDT, YNNKEL (reference sequence). The table came from immunoSEQ multiplex PCR; TCRdb's copy has only in-frame clones and leaves some out. The table shows some 170,000 clones, with approximately 92% occurring only once. On this clone: Its specificity is unknown.

This chain connects TRBV3-1 (or the pseudogene TRBV3-2) to TRBJ2-1; tentatively, D is TRBD1 or TRBD2 (5 bases each). This sequence was found in an adult in good health. The source was peripheral blood, collected on day 0 of AZD1222 vaccination. CDR3 in amino acids: CASSQPGRRIYNEQFF. The CDR3 coding sequence is TGTGCCAGCAGCCAACCGGGACGGAGAATTTACAATGAGCAGTTCTTC.